This T cell receptor beta chain was identified during a study of Ad26.COV2.S vaccination and SARS-CoV-2 variants. Study overall: Donor had been placed in the Ad26.COV2.S arm of the COV1001 trial. The study gave Ad26.COV2.S intramuscularly, once or twice 56 days apart.

Repertoires were generated with immunoSEQ multiplex PCR, while TCRdb's copy carries only in-frame clones and drops some. The data show around 250,000 clones, roughly 86% seen once. Treatment defined: around 19 received Ad26.COV2.S at low or high dose, single or two shots; about five received placebo; per-sample allocation not given. Sampling happened 63 days after the first vaccine or placebo injection. Wuhan-strain spike was delivered by a replication-incompetent Ad26 vector. Germline V lookup: CDR1 SGHDN, CDR2 FVKESK. CDR3 length: 15 amino acids. V gave up 2 bases and J gave up 8 bases; unmatched junction bases: 8.

The sequencing used peripheral blood, collected in a trial of Ad26.COV2.S vaccine versus placebo. The sequence derives from a person aged 18-60 years who received the Ad26.COV2.S COVID-19 vaccine or a placebo. This chain uses TRBV14 with TRBJ1-4; 7 nucleotides align to TRBD1. CDR3 in amino acids: CASSQRAGGHEKLFF. In DNA form, the CDR3 reads TGTGCCAGCAGCCAACGTGCAGGGGGGCACGAAAAACTGTTTTTT.